The 20 T cell receptor beta chains below come from one sample, sequenced in a study of T cell responses to AZD1222 COVID-19 vaccine. Generated by immunoSEQ multiplex PCR, the TCRdb table keeps only in-frame clones and is missing some. In the table there are about 150,000 clones, 88% of which are singletons. Sequencing used peripheral blood, obtained after recovery from COVID-19. The receptors shown here come from an adult who had recovered from COVID-19.

V gene TRBV2 combines with J gene TRBJ2-1; 9 nucleotides line up with TRBD1. CDR1 is SNHLY, CDR2 FYNNEI, per germline. V was pared by 7 bases and J by 4 bases, with 5 bases of the junction left unmatched. The CDR3 consists of 14 residues. CDR3 bases: TGTGCCAGCATGGGGGACAGGGTATACAATGAGCAGTTCTTC. Amino acids: CASMGDRVYNEQFF.

The chain couples TRBV19 to TRBJ1-4, with 7 nucleotides matching TRBD1. The CDR3 spans 17 residues. Losses at the gene ends were 7 bases for V and 7 bases for J; bases not matched to a gene: 18. Germline CDR1 reads LNHDA; CDR2 reads SQIVND (reference sequence). The CDR3 DNA reads TGTGCCAGTATGCCTTCAAACAGGGGTGCCATGACTGAAAAACTGTTTTTT. Translation gives CASMPSNRGAMTEKLFF.

V usage is TRBV5-4 and J usage is TRBJ1-6, with 7 bases identical to TRBD1. Germline-derived CDR1 and CDR2 are SGHNT and YYREEE (reference sequence). The CDR3 consists of 15 residues. V gave up 4 bases and J gave up 9 bases; unmatched junction bases: 10. The CDR3 loop reads CASSPPTGALSPLHF. The CDR3 nucleotides are TGTGCCAGCAGCCCCCCCACAGGGGCCCTTTCACCCCTCCACTTT.

This clone was seen just once. The chain is built from TRBV10-3 and TRBJ1-2, with D perhaps matching TRBD1 (5 bases). Trimming took off 10 bases at V and 4 bases at J, with 13 bases between the two ends. This CDR3 has 12 residues. Germline V CDR1 and CDR2: ENHRY, SYGVKD. CDR3 protein: CASSSGTYGYTF. DNA of the CDR3: TGTGCCAGCTCTTCGGGGACCTATGGCTACACCTTC.

The genes are TRBV20-1 and TRBJ1-1, with unresolved D. There are 13 residues in the CDR3. Trimming left V 3 bases short and J 0 bases short, with 8 bases between. Germline CDR1 is DFQATT and CDR2 is SNEGSKA (reference sequence). Written as DNA, the CDR3 is TGCAGTGCTAGTCGGTCTGTGAACACTGAAGCTTTCTTT. This gives the protein CSASRSVNTEAFF.

This clone was found a few times. The chain carries TRBV4-1 and TRBJ2-7, with TRBD2 as a possible D gene (7 bases). The length of the CDR3 is 15 residues. V lost 1 base and J 6 bases, leaving 16 bases between the germline ends. From germline, CDR1 is MGHRA and CDR2 YSYEKL. The CDR3 sequence: CASSQAGGKLGEQYF. The CDR3 DNA sequence: TGCGCCAGCAGCCAAGCGGGGGGCAAGTTAGGCGAGCAGTACTTC.

This chain connects TRBV3-1 (or the pseudogene TRBV3-2) to TRBJ2-2; no reliable D call. Germline CDR1 is LGHDT and CDR2 is YNNKEL (reference sequence). This CDR3 is built from 13 residues. The V end lost 8 bases, the J end lost 7 bases, and 14 bases lay between the germline ends. CDR3 DNA: TGTGCCAGCGGCCTAGACCTTAACGGGGAGCTGTTTTTT. Amino acids: CASGLDLNGELFF.

The chain uses TRBV5-1 and TRBJ2-1; TRBD2 might be the D (6 bases). Trimming removed 4 bases from V and 3 bases from J, with 17 bases in between. CDR3 size: 16 residues. CDR1 and CDR2 from the germline V gene are SGHRS and YFSETQ. CDR3 loop: CASSLLTGGVYNEQFF. In DNA form, the CDR3 reads TGCGCCAGCAGCCTGCTTACCGGGGGAGTCTACAATGAGCAGTTCTTC.

J is TRBJ1-2 and V is TRBV4-1, with D possibly matching TRBD1 (6 bases). The CDR3 has 19 residues. In germline, CDR1 is MGHRA, CDR2 YSYEKL. Trimming cost V 1 base and J 2 bases, with 23 bases left between them. The chain's CDR3 is CASSQALRRGDTRNYGYTF. As DNA, the CDR3 is TGCGCCAGCAGCCAAGCCCTGAGAAGGGGGGACACCCGAAACTATGGCTACACCTTC.

The chain has TRBV6-4 and TRBJ2-7; 7 bases fit TRBD1. There are 14 residues in the CDR3. V was clipped by 6 bases and J by 0 bases; unmatched bases: 5. Germline values: CDR1 MRHNA, CDR2 SNTAGT. The CDR3 DNA is TGTGCCAGCAGCCTACGGGACAGCTCCTACGAGCAGTACTTC. This translates into CASSLRDSSYEQYF.

The rearrangement uses TRBV20-1 and TRBJ1-5; unclear D gene. Trimming took off 5 bases at V and 7 bases at J, with 9 bases between the two ends. Germline V gene lookup returns CDR1 DFQATT and CDR2 SNEGSKA (reference sequence). CDR3 size: 11 residues. In DNA form, the CDR3 reads TGCAGTGCTCTCGCCGGGCAGCCCCAGCATTTT. This codes for CSALAGQPQHF.

The J gene is TRBJ2-1, the V gene TRBV27; TRBD1 agrees at 8 bases. The germline V gene has CDR1 MNHEY and CDR2 SMNVEV (reference sequence). The CDR3 is 14 residues long. V was pared by 10 bases and J by 6 bases, with 11 bases of the junction left unmatched. The CDR3 sequence is CATGLGQGGNEQFF. The CDR3 coding sequence is TGTGCCACCGGACTCGGACAGGGAGGCAATGAGCAGTTCTTC.

J is TRBJ2-2 and V is TRBV27, with unresolved D. This CDR3 contains 11 residues. Germline CDR1 MNHEY, CDR2 SMNVEV (reference sequence). Trimming pared 6 bases from V and 7 bases from J, leaving 6 bases between. The CDR3 sequence: CASRVGGELFF. The CDR3 nucleotides read TGTGCCAGCAGGGTAGGCGGGGAGCTGTTTTTT.

The genes are TRBV24-1 and TRBJ1-5, with a tentative D call TRBD1 (6 bases). The length of the CDR3 is 13 residues. Looked up from germline, CDR1 is KGHDR and CDR2 is SFDVKD. The ends were cut back, 3 bases at V and 4 bases at J, with 6 bases in the middle. CDR3 residues: CATSDRGNQPQHF. The DNA for the CDR3 is TGTGCCACCAGTGATAGGGGGAATCAGCCCCAGCATTTT.

The CDR3 is CASSETTSGLSSNTGELFF. CDR3 in DNA: TGTGCCAGCAGTGAAACTACTAGCGGGTTGAGTTCGAACACCGGGGAGCTGTTTTTT. This sequence joins TRBV3-1 (or the pseudogene TRBV3-2) and TRBJ2-2; 9 bases are shared with TRBD2. V shed 6 bases, J shed 0 bases, and the junction held 14 bases outside the gene matches. Germline V CDR1 and CDR2: LGHDT, YNNKEL (reference sequence). The CDR3 covers 19 residues.

The CDR3 sequence: CASSEFGLAGHEQYF. As DNA, the CDR3 is TGTGCCAGCAGTGAATTCGGGCTAGCGGGCCACGAGCAGTACTTC. The genes are TRBV25-1 and TRBJ2-7, with 8 bases identical to TRBD2. CDR3 length: 15 amino acids. J lost 5 bases, V lost 1 base, and 7 bases had no gene match. The V gene's germline CDR1 is MGHDK and CDR2 SYGVNS.

The chain recombines TRBV5-1 with TRBJ1-4; 11 bases are a match to TRBD1. With V trimmed by 4 bases and J by 6 bases, 5 bases remained unmatched. This CDR3 has 15 residues. Germline loops: CDR1 SGHRS, CDR2 YFSETQ. CDR3 sequence: CASSPGQGVDEKLFF. DNA for the CDR3: TGCGCCAGCAGCCCGGGACAGGGGGTTGATGAAAAACTGTTTTTT.

The rearrangement links TRBV27 to TRBJ2-7, with 8 nucleotides matching TRBD1. Germline V CDR1 and CDR2: MNHEY, SMNVEV (reference sequence). This CDR3 is 18 amino acids long. The J segment lost 0 bases and the V segment lost 2 bases, leaving 12 bases of the junction unmatched. The CDR3 reads CASSLRNRGTGSSYEQYF. The CDR3 DNA sequence: TGTGCCAGCAGTTTACGTAATCGAGGGACAGGCAGCTCCTACGAGCAGTACTTC.

The rearrangement links TRBV12-3 or TRBV12-4 to TRBJ1-2, with D maybe TRBD1 (5 bases). The CDR3 sequence is 13 residues long. The V and J ends lost 5 bases and 11 bases respectively, with 18 bases between them. The chain's CDR3 is CASSQISMGGYTF. The CDR3 DNA follows: TGTGCCAGCAGTCAGATCTCTATGGGGGGGTACACCTTC.

The chain employs TRBV7-3 and TRBJ2-7; 10 bases are a match to TRBD1. CDR3 length: 15 residues. Germline V CDR1 and CDR2: SGHTA, FQGTGA. Unmatched junction bases numbered 8, after V lost 2 bases and J lost 7 bases. CDR3: CASSLADRGKGEQYF. The CDR3 region has the DNA TGTGCCAGCAGCTTAGCGGACAGGGGGAAAGGGGAGCAGTACTTC.